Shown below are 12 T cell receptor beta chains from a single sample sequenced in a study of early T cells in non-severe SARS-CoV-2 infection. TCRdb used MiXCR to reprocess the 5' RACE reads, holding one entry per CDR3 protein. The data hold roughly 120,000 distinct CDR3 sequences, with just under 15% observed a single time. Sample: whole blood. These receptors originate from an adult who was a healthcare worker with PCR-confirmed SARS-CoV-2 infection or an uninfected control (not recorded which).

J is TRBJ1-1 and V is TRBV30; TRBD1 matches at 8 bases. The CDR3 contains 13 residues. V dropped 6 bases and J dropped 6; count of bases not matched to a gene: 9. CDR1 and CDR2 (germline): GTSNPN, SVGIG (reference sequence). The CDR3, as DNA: TGTGCCTGTTCAGGGGGCATTGACGCTGAAGCTTTCTTT. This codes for CACSGGIDAEAFF.

The CDR3 loop is CATQSRQGIYGYTF. CDR3 in DNA: TGTGCCACCCAATCCCGACAGGGGATCTATGGCTACACCTTC. V is TRBV6-5 and J is TRBJ1-2, with 8 bases matching TRBD1. Looked up from germline, CDR1 is MNHEY and CDR2 is SVGAGI. The length of the CDR3 is 14 residues. The V gene end was trimmed by 10 bases and the J gene end by 4 bases; junction bases not matched to a gene: 11.

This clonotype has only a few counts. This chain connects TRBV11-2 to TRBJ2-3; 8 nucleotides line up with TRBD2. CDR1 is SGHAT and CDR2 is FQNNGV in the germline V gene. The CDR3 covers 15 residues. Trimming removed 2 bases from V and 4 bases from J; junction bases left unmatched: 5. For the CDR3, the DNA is TGTGCCAGCAGCTTAATGGGACTAGAAGCAGATACGCAGTATTTT. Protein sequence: CASSLMGLEADTQYF.

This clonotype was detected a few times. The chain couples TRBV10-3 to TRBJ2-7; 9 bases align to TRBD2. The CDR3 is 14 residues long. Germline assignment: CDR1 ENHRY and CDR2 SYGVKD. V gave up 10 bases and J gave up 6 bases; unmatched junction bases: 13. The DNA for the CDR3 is TGTGCCACGCAAAGCGGGGGGCGACCCGGCGAGCAGTACTTC. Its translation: CATQSGGRPGEQYF.

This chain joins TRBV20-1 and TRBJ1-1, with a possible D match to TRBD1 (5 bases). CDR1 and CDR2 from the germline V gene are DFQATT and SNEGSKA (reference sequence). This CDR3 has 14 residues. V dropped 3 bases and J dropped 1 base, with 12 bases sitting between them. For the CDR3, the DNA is TGCAGTGCTAGTGGCGACGGGACGAACACTGAAGCTTTCTTT. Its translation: CSASGDGTNTEAFF.

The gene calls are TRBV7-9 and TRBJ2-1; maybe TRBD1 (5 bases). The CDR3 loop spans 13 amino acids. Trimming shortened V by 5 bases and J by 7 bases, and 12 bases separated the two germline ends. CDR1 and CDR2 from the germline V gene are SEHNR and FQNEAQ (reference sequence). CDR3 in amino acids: CASSLDRRNEQFF. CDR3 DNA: TGTGCCAGCAGCCTTGACAGAAGGAATGAGCAGTTCTTC.

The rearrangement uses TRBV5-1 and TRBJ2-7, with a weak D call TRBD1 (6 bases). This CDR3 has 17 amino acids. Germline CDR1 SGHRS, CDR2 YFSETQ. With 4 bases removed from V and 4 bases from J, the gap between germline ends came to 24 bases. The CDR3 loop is CASSKIPVDIGGYEQYF. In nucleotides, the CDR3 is TGCGCCAGCAGCAAGATACCGGTGGACATAGGGGGTTACGAGCAGTACTTC.

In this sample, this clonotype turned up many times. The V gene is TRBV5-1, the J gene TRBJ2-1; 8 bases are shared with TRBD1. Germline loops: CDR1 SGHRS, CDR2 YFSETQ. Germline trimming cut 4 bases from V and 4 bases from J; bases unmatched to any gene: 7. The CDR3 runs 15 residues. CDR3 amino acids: CASSQAGGDYNEQFF. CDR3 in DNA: TGCGCCAGCAGCCAAGCAGGGGGCGATTACAATGAGCAGTTCTTC.

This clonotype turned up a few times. For the CDR3, the DNA is TGTGCCAGCAGCTTTTCTAGGAGCACAGATACGCAGTATTTT. This codes for CASSFSRSTDTQYF. The V call is TRBV7-9, the J call TRBJ2-3, with D unresolved. The germline gives CDR1 SEHNR, CDR2 FQNEAQ (reference sequence). Trimming pared 3 bases from V and 0 bases from J, leaving 7 bases between. The CDR3 spans 14 residues.

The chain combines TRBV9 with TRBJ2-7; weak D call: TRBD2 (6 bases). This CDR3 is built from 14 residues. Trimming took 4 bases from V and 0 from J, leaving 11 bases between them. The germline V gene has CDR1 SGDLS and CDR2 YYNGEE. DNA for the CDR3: TGTGCCAGCAGCCCCACCGGGAGCTCCTACGAGCAGTACTTC. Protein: CASSPTGSSYEQYF.

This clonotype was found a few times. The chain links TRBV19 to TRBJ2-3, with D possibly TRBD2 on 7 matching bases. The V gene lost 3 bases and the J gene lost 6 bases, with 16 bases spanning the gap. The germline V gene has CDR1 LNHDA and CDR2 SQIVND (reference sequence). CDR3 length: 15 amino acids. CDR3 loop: CASSMGGQFTDTQYF. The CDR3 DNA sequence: TGTGCCAGTAGTATGGGGGGGCAATTCACGGATACGCAGTATTTT.

The CDR3 loop reads CASSPTRDTQYF. CDR3 DNA: TGTGCCAGCTCGCCCACTCGCGATACGCAGTATTTT. This rearrangement joins TRBV18 to TRBJ2-3; D gene uncertain. CDR3 length equals 12 residues. Germline V CDR1 and CDR2: KGHSH, LQKENI. Trimming took off 6 bases at V and 6 bases at J, with 10 bases between the two ends.